The 14 T cell receptor beta chains reported below all come from one sample, sequenced in a study of T-cell reconstitution after alpha-beta-depleted transplantation in children. Unique molecular identifiers were incorporated when the TCRbeta library was constructed. Each CDR3 protein is one row after TCRdb ran MiXCR on the PCR reads. The table has 700,000 to 850,000 distinct CDR3 sequences, less than 20% seen once. The material was PBMCs, mostly from graft donor cells, obtained 360 days after TCRalphabeta/CD19-depleted stem cell transplant. These TCRs come from a male patient younger than 18 who had a stem cell transplant for acute lymphoblastic leukemia, so the T cells may come from the graft donor.

In this sample, this clonotype turned up a few times. This chain uses TRBV12-3 or TRBV12-4 with TRBJ2-1, with D uncertain. V dropped 0 bases and J dropped 7 bases, with 10 bases sitting between them. The CDR3 length is 14 residues. CDR3 nucleotides: TGTGCCAGCAGTTTAGCAAATACTGCGAATGAGCAGTTCTTC. Protein product: CASSLANTANEQFF.

This clonotype was seen more than once but under ten times. The chain couples TRBV6-1 to TRBJ1-5; D gene uncertain. The CDR3 extends over 15 amino acids. Trimming took 7 bases from V and 0 from J, leaving 13 bases between them. Germline V lookup: CDR1 MNHNS, CDR2 SASEGT. The CDR3 here is CASKLDFYSNQPQHF. The CDR3, as DNA: TGTGCCAGCAAGCTGGACTTTTATAGCAATCAGCCCCAGCATTTT.

This rearrangement joins TRBV5-1 to TRBJ2-7, with 8 positions matching TRBD2. Trimming cost V 2 bases and J 2 bases; bases outside gene matches: 6. The CDR3 sequence is 15 residues long. Germline V lookup: CDR1 SGHRS, CDR2 YFSETQ. The CDR3 is CASSFAGGLAYEQYF. The CDR3 bases are TGCGCCAGCAGCTTCGCGGGAGGTCTCGCCTACGAGCAGTACTTC.

The gene calls are TRBV7-6 and TRBJ2-7, with D possibly TRBD1 on 5 matching bases. CDR1 and CDR2 from the germline V gene are SGHVS and FNYEAQ. The V and J ends lost 4 bases and 5 bases respectively, with 12 bases between them. The CDR3 is made up of 13 amino acids. Written as DNA, the CDR3 is TGTGCCAGCAGCTCCCCAGGGAAACACGAGCAGTACTTC. This sequence encodes CASSSPGKHEQYF.

The chain recombines TRBV3-1 with TRBJ2-2, with 13 nucleotides matching TRBD2. V was clipped by 3 bases and J by 6 bases; unmatched bases: 1. The CDR3 contains 15 residues. Germline CDR1 reads LGHDT; CDR2 reads YNNKEL (reference sequence). The CDR3 reads CASSHGLAGAGELFF. The CDR3 DNA reads TGTGCCAGCAGCCACGGACTAGCGGGAGCCGGGGAGCTGTTTTTT.

This clonotype was found a few times. The chain has TRBV5-1 and TRBJ2-3; TRBD1 agrees at 9 bases. The germline V gene encodes CDR1 SGHRS and CDR2 YFSETQ. The CDR3 is made up of 17 amino acids. Trimming cost V 3 bases and J 6 bases; bases outside gene matches: 14. The CDR3 DNA reads TGCGCCAGCAGCTCCCGAACCGGGACAGGGAGTGTGGATACGCAGTATTTT. Its translation is CASSSRTGTGSVDTQYF. Complete variable domain (other parts from reference TRBV5-1 and TRBJ2-3): KAGVTQTPRYLIKTRGQQVTLSCSPISGHRSVSWYQQTPGQGLQFLFEYFSETQRNKGNFPGRFSGRQFSNSRSEMNVSTLELGDSALYLCASSSRTGTGSVDTQYFGPGTRLTVL.

The rearrangement joins TRBV7-2 to TRBJ2-2; 7 positions match TRBD1. The V and J ends lost 3 bases and 4 bases, in that order; junction bases with no gene match: 5. The germline CDR1 and CDR2 sequences are SGHTA and FQGNSA. This CDR3 region has 15 residues. The CDR3 bases are TGTGCCAGCAGCTTTCAGACAGGGCCCACCGGGGAGCTGTTTTTT. It specifies CASSFQTGPTGELFF.

This clonotype was counted only a few times. The chain joins TRBV4-1 to TRBJ2-7, with 7 bases identical to TRBD2. The CDR3 spans 15 residues. Per the germline V gene, CDR1 is MGHRA and CDR2 is YSYEKL. Unmatched junction bases numbered 10, after V lost 5 bases and J lost 3 bases. The CDR3 DNA reads TGCGCCAGCAGCTCACCAGTAGCGGGTTTCTACGAGCAGTACTTC. Translating it yields CASSSPVAGFYEQYF.

This clonotype was counted at least ten times. V is TRBV6-1 and J is TRBJ1-3; D gene unclear. Deletions cut 6 bases from V and 2 bases from J, with 11 bases between. There are 14 residues in the CDR3. Germline CDR1 and CDR2: MNHNS and SASEGT. In nucleotides, the CDR3 is TGTGCCAGCAGAGAAACATATGCTGGAAACACCATATATTTT. This gives the protein CASRETYAGNTIYF.

The table lists this clonotype with a few counts. J is TRBJ1-1 and V is TRBV9; D is possibly TRBD1 (5 bases). CDR1 is SGDLS, CDR2 YYNGEE, per germline. The CDR3 is made up of 14 amino acids. Trimming removed 7 bases at V and 0 bases at J, with 13 bases between. The CDR3 sequence: CASLTGQMNTEAFF. CDR3 DNA: TGTGCCAGCCTCACGGGGCAGATGAACACTGAAGCTTTCTTT.

The V and J genes are TRBV7-6 and TRBJ2-3; 11 bases align to TRBD2. The CDR3 is 17 residues long. The ends lost 6 bases at V and 2 bases at J; junction bases unmatched: 10. The germline gives CDR1 SGHVS, CDR2 FNYEAQ. In nucleotides, the CDR3 is TGTGCCAGCAGGGCTACTGATAGCGGGAGGGTCACAGATACGCAGTATTTT. This translates into CASRATDSGRVTDTQYF. Using reference TRBV7-6 and TRBJ2-3 for the parts outside the CDR3, the full variable domain is GAGVSQSPRYKVTKRGQDVALRCDPISGHVSLYWYRQALGQGPEFLTYFNYEAQQDKSGLPNDRFSAERPEGSISTLTIQRTEQRDSAMYRCASRATDSGRVTDTQYFGPGTRLTVL.

The chain combines TRBV9 with TRBJ1-2, with D possibly TRBD1 on 5 matching bases. CDR1 and CDR2 (germline): SGDLS, YYNGEE. The CDR3 has 14 residues. The V and J ends lost 2 bases and 5 bases respectively, with 13 bases between them. CDR3 loop: CASSVSTREYGYTF. CDR3 in DNA: TGTGCCAGCAGCGTCTCTACCAGGGAGTATGGCTACACCTTC.

There are a few counts of this clonotype. V usage is TRBV11-1 and J usage is TRBJ2-2; the D gene is possibly TRBD1 (6 bases). The CDR3 loop spans 17 amino acids. CDR1 and CDR2 from the germline V gene are SGHAT and FQDESV (reference sequence). The ends were cut back, 2 bases at V and 1 base at J, with 14 bases in the middle. CDR3 loop: CASSLFVVGGNTGELFF. For the CDR3, the DNA is TGTGCCAGCAGCTTATTCGTTGTAGGGGGGAACACCGGGGAGCTGTTTTTT. The whole variable domain, filled in from reference TRBV11-1 and TRBJ2-2, reads EAEVAQSPRYKITEKSQAVAFWCDPISGHATLYWYRQILGQGPELLVQFQDESVVDDSQLPKDRFSAERLKGVDSTLKIQPAELGDSAMYLCASSLFVVGGNTGELFFGEGSRLTVL.

This chain joins TRBV20-1 and TRBJ2-3; TRBD1 or TRBD2 may be the D gene (6 bases each). The CDR3 consists of 14 residues. V gave up 1 base and J gave up 1 base, with 9 bases separating them. Germline V CDR1 and CDR2: DFQATT, SNEGSKA (reference sequence). CDR3 residues: CSARAEGGTDTQYF. The CDR3 DNA sequence: TGCAGTGCTAGAGCGGAGGGGGGCACAGATACGCAGTATTTT.